This entry lists 24 T cell receptor beta chains sequenced from one sample in a study of blood T cell repertoires in COVID-19. The table came from immunoSEQ multiplex PCR; TCRdb's copy has only in-frame clones and leaves some out. In the table there are 200,000 or so clones, 84% of which are singletons. Sequenced: peripheral blood. The source is a woman aged 25 to 45 who had recovered from COVID-19.

CDR3 nucleotide sequence: TGTGCCAGCAGCTTATTCCAGGGAGATACGCAGTATTTT. Residues: CASSLFQGDTQYF. The chain uses TRBV11-2 and TRBJ2-3; D is perhaps TRBD1 (5 bases). The length of the CDR3 is 13 residues. Germline V gene sequence: CDR1 SGHAT, CDR2 FQNNGV. Trimming removed 2 bases from V and 5 bases from J, with 8 bases in between.

The V and J genes are TRBV10-1 and TRBJ1-1; D is uncertain. Germline CDR1 and CDR2: WNHNN and SYGVQD (reference sequence). The V gene lost 3 bases and the J gene lost 2 bases, with 10 bases spanning the gap. The CDR3 covers 14 residues. CDR3 DNA sequence: TGCGCCAGCAGTGATAGCGGCACCAACACTGAAGCTTTCTTT. Translation: CASSDSGTNTEAFF.

The rearrangement links TRBV11-2 to TRBJ2-1; a possible D gene is TRBD2 (6 bases). The V and J ends lost 1 base and 11 bases respectively, with 18 bases between them. Germline CDR1 SGHAT, CDR2 FQNNGV. CDR3 length equals 15 residues. This CDR3 is CASSLGGTPLGQQFF. CDR3 bases: TGTGCCAGCAGCTTAGGGGGGACTCCCCTAGGTCAGCAGTTCTTC.

This clone has just one count. The V call is TRBV5-1, the J call TRBJ2-1, with 7 bases identical to TRBD1. Trimming removed 5 bases from V and 8 bases from J; junction bases left unmatched: 4. CDR1 is SGHRS and CDR2 is YFSETQ in the germline V gene. The CDR3 has 12 amino acids. The CDR3 DNA sequence: TGCGCCAGCAGGGGACAGACCGATGAGCAGTTCTTC. The encoded protein is CASRGQTDEQFF. Complete variable domain (other parts from reference TRBV5-1 and TRBJ2-1): KAGVTQTPRYLIKTRGQQVTLSCSPISGHRSVSWYQQTPGQGLQFLFEYFSETQRNKGNFPGRFSGRQFSNSRSEMNVSTLELGDSALYLCASRGQTDEQFFGPGTRLTVL.

This clone has just a few counts. The V gene is TRBV25-1, the J gene TRBJ1-5, with D hard to call. The CDR3 spans 14 residues. Germline V gene lookup returns CDR1 MGHDK and CDR2 SYGVNS. V was shortened by 6 bases and J by 4 bases, with 13 bases between the two germline ends. CDR3 residues: CASSEGGGNQPQHF. CDR3 nucleotides: TGTGCCAGCAGCGAGGGAGGTGGGAATCAGCCCCAGCATTTT.

The rearrangement links TRBV11-2 to TRBJ2-7; D uncertain. There are 18 residues in the CDR3. Germline assignment: CDR1 SGHAT and CDR2 FQNNGV. Between the trimmed V and J ends, which lost 3 bases and 3 bases, there was a span of 24 bases. The CDR3 sequence: CASSFTRPVGFTDYEQYF. The DNA of the CDR3 is TGTGCCAGCAGCTTCACCCGTCCGGTGGGCTTTACCGACTACGAGCAGTACTTC.

This chain's CDR3 is CASSAPGAGGETQYF. In DNA form, the CDR3 reads TGTGCCAGCAGCGCGCCGGGGGCGGGAGGAGAGACCCAGTACTTC. This chain joins TRBV9 and TRBJ2-5, with 8 bases aligning to TRBD2. CDR1 and CDR2 from the germline V gene are SGDLS and YYNGEE. The junction had 8 bases not matched to a gene; V was cut back by 3 bases and J by 4 bases. The CDR3 sequence is 15 residues long.

J is TRBJ2-7 and V is TRBV28; TRBD2 might be the D (5 bases). Trimming took off 3 bases at V and 2 bases at J, with 11 bases between the two ends. The CDR3 consists of 14 residues. Germline loops: CDR1 MDHEN, CDR2 SYDVKM. The CDR3 sequence is CASSFLEETYEQYF. The CDR3 DNA reads TGTGCCAGCAGTTTTTTGGAGGAGACCTACGAGCAGTACTTC.

The V gene is TRBV30, the J gene TRBJ1-6; D not certain. CDR3 size: 12 residues. Trimming left V 1 base short and J 15 bases short, with 13 bases between. The germline gives CDR1 GTSNPN, CDR2 SVGIG (reference sequence). This CDR3 reads CAWSENNALLHF. CDR3 DNA sequence: TGTGCCTGGAGTGAAAACAACGCTCTCCTCCACTTT.

The chain carries TRBV18 and TRBJ2-3; 9 bases align to TRBD2. The trim removed 3 bases at V and 4 bases at J, leaving 2 bases unmatched. CDR1 is KGHSH, CDR2 LQKENI, per germline. The CDR3 runs to 14 residues. CDR3 residues: CASSPGLAPDTQYF. CDR3 sequence (DNA): TGTGCCAGCTCACCGGGACTAGCCCCAGATACGCAGTATTTT.

This sequence joins TRBV30 and TRBJ2-2; TRBD2 matches at 16 bases. V shed 5 bases, J shed 7 bases, and the junction held 10 bases outside the gene matches. CDR1 is GTSNPN and CDR2 is SVGIG in the germline V gene (reference sequence). This CDR3 spans 17 amino acids. The CDR3 DNA reads as TGTGCCTGGGACCGGGGACTAGCGGGAGGGCCGAACGGGGAGCTGTTTTTT. It translates to CAWDRGLAGGPNGELFF.

The V and J genes are TRBV27 and TRBJ2-7; the D gene is possibly TRBD2 (6 bases). Germline CDR1 reads MNHEY; CDR2 reads SMNVEV (reference sequence). There are 15 residues in the CDR3. The V end was cut by 6 bases, the J end by 0 bases, with 15 bases between. CDR3 DNA: TGTGCCAGCAGCCCTCGGGTGCGGGACTCCTACGAGCAGTACTTC. Its translation is CASSPRVRDSYEQYF.

V usage is TRBV5-1 and J usage is TRBJ2-7; TRBD2 matches at 11 bases. The CDR3 is 20 residues long. Germline assignment: CDR1 SGHRS and CDR2 YFSETQ. V was clipped by 0 bases and J by 5 bases; unmatched bases: 19. This chain's CDR3 is CASSLVPTLAGGPPRNEQYF. For the CDR3, the DNA is TGCGCCAGCAGCTTGGTTCCTACATTAGCGGGAGGGCCACCCAGAAACGAGCAGTACTTC.

The table lists this clone with a count of one. The rearrangement links TRBV9 to TRBJ2-7, with 8 bases matching TRBD2. The trim removed 0 bases at V and 0 bases at J, leaving 14 bases unmatched. The CDR3 length is 19 residues. Germline-derived CDR1 and CDR2 are SGDLS and YYNGEE. CDR3 DNA sequence: TGTGCCAGCAGCGTAGACGGCTGGGGAACTAGCGGCATCTCCTACGAGCAGTACTTC. Translation gives CASSVDGWGTSGISYEQYF.

The V gene is TRBV29-1, the J gene TRBJ2-1; 10 bases are shared with TRBD2. The CDR3 contains 11 residues. The V gene's germline CDR1 is SQVTM and CDR2 ANQGSEA. Germline trimming cut 7 bases from V and 10 bases from J; bases unmatched to any gene: 4. The chain's CDR3 is CSETSGPEQFF. CDR3 DNA sequence: TGCAGCGAGACTAGCGGGCCAGAGCAGTTCTTC.

The rearrangement uses TRBV7-6 and TRBJ2-2; TRBD2 might be the D (5 bases). With 2 bases removed from V and 4 bases from J, the gap between germline ends came to 11 bases. The germline V gene encodes CDR1 SGHVS and CDR2 FNYEAQ. The CDR3 loop spans 15 amino acids. The CDR3 DNA reads as TGTGCCAGCAGCTTAAGTCTAGCAGGCACCGGGGAGCTGTTTTTT. It codes for CASSLSLAGTGELFF.

In the case of this clone: The junction and the germline gene differ at one end; a read error may be behind it. The chain carries TRBV7-7 and TRBJ2-7; perhaps TRBD2 as D (6 bases). The CDR3 spans 15 residues. Germline CDR1 SSHAT, CDR2 FNYEAQ (reference sequence). CDR3 nucleotide sequence: TGTGCTAGCAGCCCAGTCGGCGGGGTTCCGGGCGAGCAGTACTTC. This codes for CASSPVGGVPGEQYF.

The chain combines TRBV3-1 (or the pseudogene TRBV3-2) with TRBJ2-7; D possibly corresponds to TRBD1 (6 bases). The CDR3 spans 15 residues. Germline V gene data show CDR1 as LGHDT and CDR2 as YNNKEL (reference sequence). V was shortened by 6 bases and J by 5 bases, with 20 bases between the two germline ends. CDR3 DNA: TGTGCCAGCAGAGATAATGATGGCAGGGGAAACGAGCAGTACTTC. Encoded protein: CASRDNDGRGNEQYF.

V gene TRBV19 combines with J gene TRBJ2-7; 9 bases agree with TRBD1. The V gene end was trimmed by 9 bases and the J gene end by 0 bases; junction bases not matched to a gene: 6. This CDR3 has 14 residues. The germline V gene encodes CDR1 LNHDA and CDR2 SQIVND (reference sequence). CDR3 protein: CASTRDRDSYEQYF. CDR3 DNA: TGTGCCAGCACCCGGGACAGGGACTCCTACGAGCAGTACTTC.

The chain couples TRBV27 to TRBJ1-5; unclear D gene. The CDR3 is 13 residues long. V lost 8 bases to trimming and J lost 2 bases, with 10 bases between them. Germline loops: CDR1 MNHEY, CDR2 SMNVEV (reference sequence). In DNA, the CDR3 is TGTGCCAGCGGGTTACGGGGCAATCAGCCCCAGCATTTT. This codes for CASGLRGNQPQHF.

The V and J genes are TRBV28 and TRBJ1-1; 9 nucleotides match TRBD1. The V gene's germline CDR1 is MDHEN and CDR2 SYDVKM. Trimming removed 7 bases from V and 1 base from J; junction bases left unmatched: 4. The CDR3 totals 14 residues. The CDR3 region has the DNA TGTGCCAGCACCATGGACAGGGGGAACACTGAAGCTTTCTTT. The encoded protein is CASTMDRGNTEAFF.

This clone was observed a handful of times. The rearrangement joins TRBV6-2 or TRBV6-3 to TRBJ2-7; 7 bases are a match to TRBD1. Germline CDR1 and CDR2: MNHEY and SVGEGT. Trimming at V came to 4 bases and at J to 0 bases, leaving 3 bases not matched to a gene. The CDR3 is 14 residues long. The DNA for the CDR3 is TGTGCCAGCAGTTCCCGGACAGGCTCCTACGAGCAGTACTTC. Translated, it gives CASSSRTGSYEQYF.

The rearrangement joins TRBV5-1 to TRBJ1-1; TRBD1 is a possible D gene (5 bases). Germline CDR1 reads SGHRS; CDR2 reads YFSETQ. Trimming took off 1 base at V and 5 bases at J, with 15 bases between the two ends. The CDR3 spans 15 residues. Written as DNA, the CDR3 is TGCGCCAGCAGCTTGAAAGGGAGGGGACTTACTGAAGCTTTCTTT. Its protein is CASSLKGRGLTEAFF.

This clone was detected only a few times. The CDR3 sequence: CVRSLDSAPGGNQPQHF. The DNA for the CDR3 is TGTGTCAGAAGCTTAGATTCGGCTCCGGGGGGCAATCAGCCCCAGCATTTT. The chain employs TRBV7-5 and TRBJ1-5. TRBV7-5 is recorded as a pseudogene. CDR3 length equals 17 residues.